The entry that follows covers one TCR beta chain sequence. The antigen remains unidentified. This sample is drawn from a study of shared clonotypes between healthy human individuals. Overall study findings and caveats: Sorted-subset samples were not fully sequenced, rarefaction indicated. Generally, estimated richness proved larger in naive subsets than it did in memory subsets.

Sequencing used immunoSEQ multiplex PCR; TCRdb keeps in-frame clones, though not all of them. The data contain hundreds of thousands of clones, around 73% of them singletons. The germline gives CDR1 MDHEN, CDR2 SYDVKM. The CDR3 has 15 amino acids. After removal of 6 bases from V and 3 bases from J, the junction contained 8 bases not matched to a gene. The sequencing input was memory CD4+ T cells sorted from blood. Stated subset: CD45RA-negative fraction. This receptor was taken from a young woman in good health. The chain has TRBV28 and TRBJ1-5; 7 nucleotides match TRBD1. The CDR3 spells CASRDEQGFNQPQHF. In nucleotides, the CDR3 is TGTGCCAGCAGGGACGAACAGGGGTTCAATCAGCCCCAGCATTTT.